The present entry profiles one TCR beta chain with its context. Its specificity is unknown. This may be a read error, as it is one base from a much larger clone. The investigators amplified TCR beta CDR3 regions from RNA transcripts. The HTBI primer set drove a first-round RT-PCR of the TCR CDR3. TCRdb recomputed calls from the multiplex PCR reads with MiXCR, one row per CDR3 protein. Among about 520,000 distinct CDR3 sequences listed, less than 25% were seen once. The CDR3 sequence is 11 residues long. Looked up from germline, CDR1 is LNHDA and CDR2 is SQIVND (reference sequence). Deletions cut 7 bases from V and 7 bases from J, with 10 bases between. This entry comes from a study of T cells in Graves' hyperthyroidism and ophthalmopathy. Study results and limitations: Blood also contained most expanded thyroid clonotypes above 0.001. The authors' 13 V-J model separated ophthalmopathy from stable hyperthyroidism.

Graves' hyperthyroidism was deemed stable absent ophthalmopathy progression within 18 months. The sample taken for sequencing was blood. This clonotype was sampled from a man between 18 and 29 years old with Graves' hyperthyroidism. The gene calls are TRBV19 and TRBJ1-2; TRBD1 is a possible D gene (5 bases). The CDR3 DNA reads TGTGCCAGTAACTCCGGGGGTGGCTACACCTTC. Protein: CASNSGGGYTF.